One and the same sample provided the 23 T cell receptor beta chains below, sequenced in a study of cytomegalovirus exposure and HLA in healthy donors. The PCR employed 60 Vbeta primers together with 13 Jbeta primers. Assay used: immunoSEQ multiplex PCR; TCRdb lists only in-frame clones, some missing. The sample carries around 150,000 clones, approximately 72% recorded once. Input material: PBMCs. The receptors shown here come from a man in his forties in good health and CMV-seropositive.

The J gene is TRBJ1-2, the V gene TRBV7-6, with D unresolved. The CDR3 consists of 14 residues. The germline CDR1 and CDR2 sequences are SGHVS and FNYEAQ. V was pared by 0 bases and J by 4 bases, with 9 bases between. The CDR3 protein is CASSLAPGSYGYTF. The CDR3 region has the DNA TGTGCCAGCAGCTTAGCCCCGGGAAGCTATGGCTACACCTTC. The variable domain in full, with the rest retrieved from reference TRBV7-6 and TRBJ1-2, is GAGVSQSPRYKVTKRGQDVALRCDPISGHVSLYWYRQALGQGPEFLTYFNYEAQQDKSGLPNDRFSAERPEGSISTLTIQRTEQRDSAMYRCASSLAPGSYGYTFGSGTRLTVV.

This clone was counted many times. The chain combines TRBV6-4 with TRBJ2-2; 13 bases line up with TRBD2. V gave up 2 bases and J gave up 3 bases; unmatched junction bases: 0. Germline V gene lookup returns CDR1 MRHNA and CDR2 SNTAGT. CDR3 length equals 16 residues. CDR3 sequence (DNA): TGTGCCAGCAGTGACGGACTAGCGGGGGACACCGGGGAGCTGTTTTTT. This encodes CASSDGLAGDTGELFF.

This clone was observed a few times. The chain carries TRBV18 and TRBJ2-1; D may be TRBD2 (6 bases). V was cut by 4 bases and J by 8 bases, with 15 bases left in between. Germline V CDR1 and CDR2: KGHSH, LQKENI. The CDR3 has 14 amino acids. The CDR3 region is CASSRGGGVDEQFF. The CDR3 DNA follows: TGTGCCAGCTCACGGGGCGGAGGGGTGGATGAGCAGTTCTTC.

This clone appeared once. The chain has TRBV13 and TRBJ2-3, with TRBD2 matching 7 bases. The CDR3 runs 15 residues. Unmatched junction bases numbered 5, after V lost 5 bases and J lost 0 bases. From germline, CDR1 is PRHDT and CDR2 FYEKMQ (reference sequence). DNA of the CDR3: TGTGCCAGCAGCCGGGGGAGGGCGAGCACAGATACGCAGTATTTT. Translated: CASSRGRASTDTQYF.

This chain uses TRBV6-1 with TRBJ1-1; D unresolved. The CDR3 length is 14 residues. Germline V gives CDR1 MNHNS, CDR2 SASEGT. Trimming took off 8 bases at V and 4 bases at J, with 17 bases between the two ends. The CDR3 is CASLSPAASTEAFF. Written as DNA, the CDR3 is TGTGCCAGCCTATCCCCGGCGGCCTCCACTGAAGCTTTCTTT.

The V gene is TRBV6-6, the J gene TRBJ1-3; D might be TRBD1 (5 bases). Germline V gene lookup returns CDR1 MNHNY and CDR2 SVGAGI (reference sequence). The germline V and J ends were trimmed by 2 bases and 4 bases, with 9 bases remaining between them. This CDR3 has 14 residues. The CDR3 nucleotides are TGTGCCAGCAGTTACATAGGGGCGGGAAACACCATATATTTT. Its protein product is CASSYIGAGNTIYF.

The J gene is TRBJ1-4, the V gene TRBV19; no reliable D call. Germline V gene data show CDR1 as LNHDA and CDR2 as SQIVND (reference sequence). The ends were cut back, 5 bases at V and 4 bases at J, with 5 bases in the middle. The CDR3 sequence is 12 residues long. The CDR3 DNA reads as TGTGCCAGTAGTTCCCTTAATGAAAAACTGTTTTTT. It translates to CASSSLNEKLFF.

The chain joins TRBV27 to TRBJ2-2, with 8 bases lining up with TRBD1. This CDR3 is built from 15 residues. Germline loops: CDR1 MNHEY, CDR2 SMNVEV (reference sequence). J was trimmed by 3 bases and V by 4 bases; bases with no gene match: 4. The CDR3 nucleotides are TGTGCCAGCAGTTATGGACAGGGAGACACCGGGGAGCTGTTTTTT. It codes for CASSYGQGDTGELFF.

V usage is TRBV5-5 and J usage is TRBJ2-3, with D perhaps TRBD2 (6 bases). This CDR3 spans 14 amino acids. The V gene's germline CDR1 is SGHKS and CDR2 YYEKEE (reference sequence). V gave up 2 bases and J gave up 4 bases, with 11 bases separating them. CDR3 region: CASSFAGLSDTQYF. The CDR3 DNA sequence: TGTGCCAGCAGCTTCGCGGGGTTGTCAGATACGCAGTATTTT.

The chain recombines TRBV7-8 with TRBJ2-3; maybe TRBD2 (6 bases). The CDR3 spans 12 residues. V shed 1 base and J shed 8 bases, with 7 bases lying between them. The germline V gene encodes CDR1 SGHVS and CDR2 FQNEAQ. The CDR3 region is CASSLGGGTQYF. The CDR3 coding sequence is TGTGCCAGCAGCTTAGGGGGAGGTACGCAGTATTTT. The whole variable domain, filled in from reference TRBV7-8 and TRBJ2-3, reads GAGVSQSPRYKVAKRGQDVALRCDPISGHVSLFWYQQALGQGPEFLTYFQNEAQLDKSGLPSDRFFAERPEGSVSTLKIQRTQQEDSAVYLCASSLGGGTQYFGPGTRLTVL.

This chain connects TRBV7-2 to TRBJ1-4; D ambiguous. The CDR3 runs 13 residues. Germline CDR1 and CDR2: SGHTA and FQGNSA. Trimming removed 4 bases at V and 8 bases at J, with 11 bases between. The chain's CDR3 is CASSSGAREKLFF. CDR3 bases: TGTGCCAGCAGCTCTGGAGCCCGCGAAAAACTGTTTTTT.

The chain combines TRBV29-1 with TRBJ1-5, with D unclear. Germline CDR1 is SQVTM and CDR2 is ANQGSEA. V lost 6 bases and J 4 bases, leaving 10 bases between the germline ends. The CDR3 is made up of 12 amino acids. The CDR3 nucleotides read TGCAGCGTGGGCTCTAAAAATCAGCCCCAGCATTTT. It encodes CSVGSKNQPQHF.

V is TRBV16 and J is TRBJ1-2; no firm D call. The CDR3 length is 14 residues. Germline V gives CDR1 KGHSY, CDR2 FQNENV. Trimming left V 1 base short and J 4 bases short, with 10 bases between. As DNA, the CDR3 is TGTGCCAGCAGCCAATACGCGTTGAGCTATGGCTACACCTTC. Amino acid sequence: CASSQYALSYGYTF.

The genes are TRBV4-3 and TRBJ1-1; 8 nucleotides match TRBD1. The germline V gene has CDR1 LGHNA and CDR2 YSLEER. J gave up 6 bases and V 2 bases, and 5 bases lay outside the gene matches. The CDR3 length is 14 residues. The CDR3 sequence is CASSQRWTGSEAFF. CDR3 DNA: TGCGCCAGCAGCCAACGGTGGACAGGGTCTGAAGCTTTCTTT.

The chain carries TRBV30 and TRBJ1-2; D might be TRBD1 (5 bases). Germline CDR1 is GTSNPN and CDR2 is SVGIG (reference sequence). The V end lost 5 bases, the J end lost 8 bases, and 12 bases lay between the germline ends. The CDR3 spans 11 residues. CDR3 amino acids: CAWGQNQGYTF. Here the CDR3 DNA reads TGTGCCTGGGGACAAAATCAAGGCTACACCTTC.

V is TRBV4-3 and J is TRBJ2-1; D might be TRBD2 (6 bases). Trimming removed 4 bases from V and 13 bases from J, with 14 bases in between. CDR1 LGHNA and CDR2 YSLEER come from the germline V gene. The CDR3 runs to 12 residues. This CDR3 is CASSREEGIQFF. The CDR3 region has the DNA TGCGCCAGCAGCCGGGAGGAGGGAATTCAGTTCTTC.

The V gene is TRBV18, the J gene TRBJ1-4; D is undetermined. Germline V gene sequence: CDR1 KGHSH, CDR2 LQKENI. With 6 bases removed from V and 8 bases from J, the gap between germline ends came to 16 bases. CDR3 length equals 14 residues. CDR3 nucleotide sequence: TGTGCCAGCTCCCCTACGGCGGCGCCGGAAAAACTGTTTTTT. Protein sequence: CASSPTAAPEKLFF.

The table lists this clone with a few counts. The chain joins TRBV6-1 to TRBJ2-5; 8 bases map to TRBD1. Germline V gene lookup returns CDR1 MNHNS and CDR2 SASEGT. Losses at the gene ends were 3 bases for V and 4 bases for J; bases not matched to a gene: 16. The CDR3 extends over 18 amino acids. The CDR3 sequence: CASSDPGQAGSARETQYF. The CDR3 DNA reads TGTGCCAGCAGTGACCCGGGACAGGCCGGTTCGGCCAGAGAGACCCAGTACTTC.

This clone was observed a few times. This chain uses TRBV7-8 with TRBJ1-2; D is unclear. Trimming pared 4 bases from V and 8 bases from J, leaving 20 bases between. The CDR3 totals 15 residues. Germline V CDR1 and CDR2: SGHVS, FQNEAQ. The CDR3 region has the DNA TGTGCCAGCAGCTCCCCTGTAAGGGAGGGCCGGGGCTACACCTTC. Encoded protein: CASSSPVREGRGYTF.

The rearrangement uses TRBV19 and TRBJ1-4, with 9 bases that match TRBD1. Per germline, CDR1 LNHDA and CDR2 SQIVND (reference sequence). CDR3 length: 16 amino acids. The ends lost 5 bases at V and 2 bases at J; junction bases unmatched: 6. In DNA, the CDR3 is TGTGCCAGTAGTGGAGGGACAGGGCACACTAATGAAAAACTGTTTTTT. Translation gives CASSGGTGHTNEKLFF.

The count of this clone is one. The V gene is TRBV4-1, the J gene TRBJ2-7; 11 bases match TRBD2. With 0 bases clipped from V and 6 bases from J, the junction kept 7 bases outside the gene matches. Germline V lookup: CDR1 MGHRA, CDR2 YSYEKL. The CDR3 contains 16 residues. The CDR3 coding sequence is TGCGCCAGCAGCCAAGATTCCGGGACTAGCGGTCTCGAGCAGTACTTC. Amino acids: CASSQDSGTSGLEQYF.

As regards this clone: Relative to the germline gene, one junction end is altered; a read error may explain this. The V gene is TRBV7-7, the J gene TRBJ2-7; TRBD1 is a possible D gene (5 bases). Per germline, CDR1 SSHAT and CDR2 FNYEAQ (reference sequence). This CDR3 region has 12 residues. The CDR3 loop reads CASTFRGCEQYF. CDR3 sequence (DNA): TGTGCTAGCACCTTTAGGGGTTGTGAGCAGTACTTC.

This chain links TRBV19 with TRBJ1-4; D possibly corresponds to TRBD1 (5 bases). V shed 5 bases and J shed 8 bases, with 12 bases lying between them. CDR3 size: 13 residues. CDR1 is LNHDA and CDR2 is SQIVND in the germline V gene (reference sequence). The CDR3 spells CASSSWGEEKLFF. The CDR3 DNA follows: TGTGCCAGTAGTTCCTGGGGGGAAGAAAAACTGTTTTTT.